This T cell receptor (beta chain) was sequenced during a study of response to subunit inactivated influenza vaccine. CDR3 size: 17 residues. The V gene end was trimmed by 3 bases and the J gene end by 4 bases; junction bases not matched to a gene: 12. From germline, CDR1 is SGHAT and CDR2 FQNNGV. TCRdb fed the RT-PCR reads into MiXCR, producing one record per CDR3 protein. The profile covers around 480,000 distinct CDR3 sequences, with approximately 11% appearing a single time and approximately 12% taken by the ten largest. Regarding the study as a whole: Each seasonal influenza vaccination recruits few new T cells, the authors suggested.

In the case of this clonotype: Its antigen is undetermined.

The J gene is TRBJ2-7, the V gene TRBV11-2; TRBD1 matches 10 bases. Sequenced here: PBMCs from blood, sampled 40 to 50 days after vaccination. This TCR was sampled from a man in his forties or fifties who received an inactivated influenza vaccine. CDR3 region: CASSFRPTGGFSYEQYF. DNA of the CDR3: TGTGCCAGCAGCTTCCGGCCGACAGGGGGCTTTTCGTACGAGCAGTACTTC. Full variable domain (rest looked up from reference TRBV11-2 and TRBJ2-7): EAGVAQSPRYKIIEKRQSVAFWCNPISGHATLYWYQQILGQGPKLLIQFQNNGVVDDSQLPKDRFSAERLKGVDSTLKIQPAKLEDSAVYLCASSFRPTGGFSYEQYFGPGTRLTVT.